A single sample gave rise to the 22 T cell receptor beta chains below, sequenced in a study of PD-1 blockade in classical Hodgkin lymphoma. Measured with immunoSEQ multiplex PCR; TCRdb has only the in-frame clones, and not every one. The sample has over 80,000 clones; approximately 92% are singletons. Following autologous stem cell transplantation, relapse occurred in every patient, and exposure to brentuximab vedotin varied. The sample in question was peripheral blood mononuclear cells (PBMCs), obtained at baseline. The receptors stem from a human donor with classical Hodgkin lymphoma.

The chain uses TRBV7-3 and TRBJ1-2, with a possible D match to TRBD1 (6 bases). CDR3 length: 15 amino acids. Trimming shortened V by 2 bases and J by 4 bases, and 14 bases separated the two germline ends. CDR1 SGHTA and CDR2 FQGTGA come from the germline V gene. CDR3 protein: CASSLYPGEAYGYTF. CDR3 in DNA: TGTGCCAGCAGCTTATACCCAGGGGAGGCCTATGGCTACACCTTC.

CDR3: CASSLGRGEKLFF. The CDR3 DNA is TGTGCCAGCAGCTTGGGTCGCGGAGAGAAACTGTTTTTT. The V call is TRBV5-5, the J call TRBJ1-4, with D uncertain. CDR1 and CDR2 from the germline V gene are SGHKS and YYEKEE (reference sequence). The CDR3 has 13 residues. V shed 0 bases and J shed 11 bases, with 11 bases lying between them.

The chain employs TRBV19 and TRBJ1-4; 7 nucleotides agree with TRBD1. Germline values: CDR1 LNHDA, CDR2 SQIVND (reference sequence). V gave up 0 bases and J gave up 14 bases; unmatched junction bases: 9. The CDR3 runs 14 residues. CDR3 residues: CASSIDRSGTVLFF. The CDR3 DNA is TGTGCCAGTAGTATAGATCGATCCGGGACAGTTCTGTTTTTT.

With respect to this clone: One junction end disagrees with the germline gene, perhaps due to a read error. The CDR3: CASSLTPNRSNQPQHF. Written as DNA, the CDR3 is TGTGCTAGCAGCCTGACCCCGAACAGAAGCAATCAGCCCCAGCATTTT. V gene TRBV7-7 combines with J gene TRBJ1-5; the D is unclear. The CDR3 is 16 residues long. Germline V gene sequence: CDR1 SSHAT, CDR2 FNYEAQ (reference sequence).

The chain has TRBV2 and TRBJ2-1; 10 nucleotides match TRBD1. The CDR3 has 15 amino acids. CDR1 and CDR2 (germline): SNHLY, FYNNEI. J gave up 4 bases and V 4 bases, and 4 bases lay outside the gene matches. The CDR3 reads CASSVTGGGYNEQFF. The DNA of the CDR3 is TGTGCCAGCAGTGTGACAGGGGGCGGGTACAATGAGCAGTTCTTC.

The V gene is TRBV19, the J gene TRBJ1-1; no definite D call. The CDR3 spans 11 residues. V lost 4 bases, J lost 7 bases, and 7 bases lay in between. The germline V gene encodes CDR1 LNHDA and CDR2 SQIVND (reference sequence). CDR3 nucleotide sequence: TGTGCCAGTAGTACCCTTGGTGAAGCTTTCTTT. It translates to CASSTLGEAFF.

This chain links TRBV9 with TRBJ2-3; TRBD2 agrees at 12 bases. The CDR3 has 16 residues. CDR1 is SGDLS, CDR2 YYNGEE, per germline. J gave up 3 bases and V 3 bases, and 5 bases lay outside the gene matches. In DNA, the CDR3 is TGTGCCAGCAGCGCGCTAGCGGGAGGGATAACAGATACGCAGTATTTT. Protein: CASSALAGGITDTQYF.

The chain employs TRBV29-1 and TRBJ1-4; D is uncertain. Trimming removed 2 bases at V and 0 bases at J, with 22 bases between. Germline V lookup: CDR1 SQVTM, CDR2 ANQGSEA. The CDR3 is made up of 19 amino acids. CDR3: CSVESYLCLMQATNEKLFF. CDR3 sequence (DNA): TGCAGCGTTGAATCCTACCTTTGTCTTATGCAGGCAACTAATGAAAAACTGTTTTTT.

A few counts support this clone. J is TRBJ2-1 and V is TRBV7-8; no firm D call. Trimming cost V 2 bases and J 0 bases, with 8 bases left between them. The germline V gene encodes CDR1 SGHVS and CDR2 FQNEAQ. CDR3 size: 15 residues. The CDR3 bases are TGTGCCAGCAGCTTATTTTACAGCTCCTACAATGAGCAGTTCTTC. It encodes CASSLFYSSYNEQFF.

The rearrangement uses TRBV2 and TRBJ2-2; D is uncertain. Germline loops: CDR1 SNHLY, CDR2 FYNNEI. V was shortened by 10 bases and J by 4 bases, with 16 bases between the two germline ends. The length of the CDR3 is 14 residues. For the CDR3, the DNA is TGTGCCACCAGGAGAGACCCCGGCACCGGGGAGCTGTTTTTT. Translating it yields CATRRDPGTGELFF.

This clone was seen a single time. The V call is TRBV2, the J call TRBJ1-1, with D unclear. The CDR3 covers 15 residues. Looked up from germline, CDR1 is SNHLY and CDR2 is FYNNEI. The V and J ends lost 5 bases and 0 bases respectively, with 13 bases between them. The CDR3 region is CASSRPGFLNTEAFF. For the CDR3, the DNA is TGTGCCAGCAGTCGACCGGGATTTTTGAACACTGAAGCTTTCTTT.

The J gene is TRBJ2-7, the V gene TRBV27, with 10 bases aligning to TRBD1. Per germline, CDR1 MNHEY and CDR2 SMNVEV (reference sequence). The CDR3 length is 16 residues. V was clipped by 0 bases and J by 0 bases; unmatched bases: 2. The DNA for the CDR3 is TGTGCCAGCAGTTTATCCGGGACAGGGGCCTCCTACGAGCAGTACTTC. It translates to CASSLSGTGASYEQYF.

J is TRBJ2-7 and V is TRBV10-1, with D maybe TRBD1 (6 bases). Per the germline V gene, CDR1 is WNHNN and CDR2 is SYGVQD (reference sequence). The CDR3 length is 14 residues. V dropped 0 bases and J dropped 3 bases, with 9 bases sitting between them. CDR3 region: CASSESGDNYEQYF. In DNA form, the CDR3 reads TGCGCCAGCAGTGAGTCCGGGGACAACTACGAGCAGTACTTC.

The table lists this clone with a count of one. The CDR3 loop reads CSVPGPAAYEQYF. For the CDR3, the DNA is TGCAGCGTTCCGGGACCGGCAGCCTACGAGCAGTACTTC. The chain links TRBV29-1 to TRBJ2-7; D might be TRBD1 or TRBD2, each matching 5 bases. Germline V gene sequence: CDR1 SQVTM, CDR2 ANQGSEA. The ends were cut back, 5 bases at V and 2 bases at J, with 13 bases in the middle. This CDR3 has 13 residues.

This rearrangement joins TRBV16 to TRBJ1-2; 9 bases line up with TRBD1. CDR3 length equals 15 residues. V was pared by 0 bases and J by 5 bases, with 4 bases of the junction left unmatched. Per germline, CDR1 KGHSY and CDR2 FQNENV. The CDR3 region is CASSQSGGQGYGYTF. The CDR3 DNA reads as TGTGCCAGCAGCCAATCTGGAGGACAGGGGTATGGCTACACCTTC. Together with reference TRBV16 and TRBJ1-2, the CDR3 gives the full variable domain: GEEVAQTPKHLVRGEGQKAKLYCAPIKGHSYVFWYQQVLKNEFKFLISFQNENVFDETGMPKERFSAKCLPNSPCSLEIQATKLEDSAVYFCASSQSGGQGYGYTFGSGTRLTVV.

The sample holds one count of this clone. The chain employs TRBV5-4 and TRBJ2-5, with 16 nucleotides matching TRBD2. Germline trimming cut 3 bases from V and 2 bases from J; bases unmatched to any gene: 4. The germline CDR1 and CDR2 sequences are SGHNT and YYREEE (reference sequence). CDR3 length: 17 residues. The CDR3 here is CASSSGLAGGLQETQYF. CDR3 sequence (DNA): TGTGCCAGCAGCTCGGGACTAGCGGGAGGGCTTCAAGAGACCCAGTACTTC.

In its sample, this clone was seen once. The V call is TRBV30, the J call TRBJ1-6, with D hard to call. V lost 5 bases to trimming and J lost 7 bases, with 12 bases between them. The CDR3 contains 13 residues. The germline V gene has CDR1 GTSNPN and CDR2 SVGIG (reference sequence). The CDR3 reads CAWGISTNSPLHF. DNA of the CDR3: TGTGCCTGGGGGATCTCCACAAATTCACCCCTCCACTTT.

The chain recombines TRBV27 with TRBJ2-1, with D unresolved. The V end was cut by 5 bases, the J end by 4 bases, with 18 bases between. The germline V gene has CDR1 MNHEY and CDR2 SMNVEV (reference sequence). This CDR3 region has 16 residues. CDR3: CASSPLIEVVYNEQFF. Written as DNA, the CDR3 is TGTGCCAGCAGTCCGCTCATAGAGGTTGTATACAATGAGCAGTTCTTC.

This clone was counted once. The rearrangement links TRBV5-1 to TRBJ2-3, with TRBD2 matching 8 bases. The V and J ends lost 0 bases and 1 base, in that order; junction bases with no gene match: 1. CDR3 length: 15 residues. Per the germline V gene, CDR1 is SGHRS and CDR2 is YFSETQ. The CDR3 here is CASSLEAGGTDTQYF. The CDR3 region has the DNA TGCGCCAGCAGCTTGGAAGCGGGGGGCACAGATACGCAGTATTTT.

The chain links TRBV5-4 to TRBJ1-1; 9 bases line up with TRBD1. This CDR3 region has 16 residues. After removal of 4 bases from V and 0 bases from J, the junction contained 7 bases not matched to a gene. The germline V gene has CDR1 SGHNT and CDR2 YYREEE (reference sequence). DNA for the CDR3: TGTGCCAGCAGCCCAGGACAGGGGACCATGAACACTGAAGCTTTCTTT. Its protein is CASSPGQGTMNTEAFF.

This clone was picked up one time. V and J are TRBV7-9 and TRBJ2-1; maybe TRBD1 (5 bases). Per germline, CDR1 SEHNR and CDR2 FQNEAQ (reference sequence). The CDR3 length is 15 residues. V lost 5 bases to trimming and J lost 8 bases, with 19 bases between them. Written as DNA, the CDR3 is TGTGCCAGCAGCCTAAGATTTAACCAGGGCTATGAGCAGTTCTTC. Translated: CASSLRFNQGYEQFF.

V is TRBV27 and J is TRBJ1-1, with D perhaps matching TRBD1 (5 bases). Germline V lookup: CDR1 MNHEY, CDR2 SMNVEV (reference sequence). Between the trimmed V and J ends, which lost 7 bases and 1 base, there was a span of 13 bases. CDR3 size: 14 residues. The CDR3 DNA is TGTGCCAGCAATTCAGGGTGGGCGAACACTGAAGCTTTCTTT. Translated, it gives CASNSGWANTEAFF.